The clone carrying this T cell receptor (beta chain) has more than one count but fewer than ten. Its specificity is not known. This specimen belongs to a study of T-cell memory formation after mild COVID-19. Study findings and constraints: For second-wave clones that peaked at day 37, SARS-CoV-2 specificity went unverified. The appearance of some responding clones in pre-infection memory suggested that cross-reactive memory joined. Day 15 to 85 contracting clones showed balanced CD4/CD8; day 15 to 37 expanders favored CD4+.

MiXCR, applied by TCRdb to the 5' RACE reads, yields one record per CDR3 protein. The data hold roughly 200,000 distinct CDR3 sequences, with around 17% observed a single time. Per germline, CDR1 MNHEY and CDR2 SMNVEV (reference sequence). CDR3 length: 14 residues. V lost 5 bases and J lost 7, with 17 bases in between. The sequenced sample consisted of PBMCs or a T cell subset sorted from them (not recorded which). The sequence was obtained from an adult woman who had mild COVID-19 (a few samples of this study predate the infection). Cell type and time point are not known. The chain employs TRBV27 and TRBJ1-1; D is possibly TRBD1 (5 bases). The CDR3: CASSTIEGRIEAFF. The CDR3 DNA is TGTGCCAGCAGTACGATAGAGGGACGGATTGAAGCTTTCTTT.